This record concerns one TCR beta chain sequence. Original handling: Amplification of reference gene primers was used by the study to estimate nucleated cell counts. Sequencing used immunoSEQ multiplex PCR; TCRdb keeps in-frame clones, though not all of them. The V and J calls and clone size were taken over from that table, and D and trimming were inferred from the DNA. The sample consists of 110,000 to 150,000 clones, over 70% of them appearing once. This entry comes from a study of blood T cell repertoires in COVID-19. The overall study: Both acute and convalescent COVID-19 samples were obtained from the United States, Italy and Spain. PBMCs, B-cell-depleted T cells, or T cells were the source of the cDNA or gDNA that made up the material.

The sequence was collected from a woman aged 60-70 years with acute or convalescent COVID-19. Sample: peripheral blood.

The CDR3 DNA follows: TGTGCCAGCACCCCCGGACAGGGTCGCGGCTACACCTTC. Translation: CASTPGQGRGYTF. This chain connects TRBV6-5 to TRBJ1-2; 8 nucleotides align to TRBD1. Germline CDR1 MNHEY, CDR2 SVGAGI. This CDR3 is 13 amino acids long. V trimming: 7 bases; J trimming: 8 bases; junction bases outside the gene matches: 9.